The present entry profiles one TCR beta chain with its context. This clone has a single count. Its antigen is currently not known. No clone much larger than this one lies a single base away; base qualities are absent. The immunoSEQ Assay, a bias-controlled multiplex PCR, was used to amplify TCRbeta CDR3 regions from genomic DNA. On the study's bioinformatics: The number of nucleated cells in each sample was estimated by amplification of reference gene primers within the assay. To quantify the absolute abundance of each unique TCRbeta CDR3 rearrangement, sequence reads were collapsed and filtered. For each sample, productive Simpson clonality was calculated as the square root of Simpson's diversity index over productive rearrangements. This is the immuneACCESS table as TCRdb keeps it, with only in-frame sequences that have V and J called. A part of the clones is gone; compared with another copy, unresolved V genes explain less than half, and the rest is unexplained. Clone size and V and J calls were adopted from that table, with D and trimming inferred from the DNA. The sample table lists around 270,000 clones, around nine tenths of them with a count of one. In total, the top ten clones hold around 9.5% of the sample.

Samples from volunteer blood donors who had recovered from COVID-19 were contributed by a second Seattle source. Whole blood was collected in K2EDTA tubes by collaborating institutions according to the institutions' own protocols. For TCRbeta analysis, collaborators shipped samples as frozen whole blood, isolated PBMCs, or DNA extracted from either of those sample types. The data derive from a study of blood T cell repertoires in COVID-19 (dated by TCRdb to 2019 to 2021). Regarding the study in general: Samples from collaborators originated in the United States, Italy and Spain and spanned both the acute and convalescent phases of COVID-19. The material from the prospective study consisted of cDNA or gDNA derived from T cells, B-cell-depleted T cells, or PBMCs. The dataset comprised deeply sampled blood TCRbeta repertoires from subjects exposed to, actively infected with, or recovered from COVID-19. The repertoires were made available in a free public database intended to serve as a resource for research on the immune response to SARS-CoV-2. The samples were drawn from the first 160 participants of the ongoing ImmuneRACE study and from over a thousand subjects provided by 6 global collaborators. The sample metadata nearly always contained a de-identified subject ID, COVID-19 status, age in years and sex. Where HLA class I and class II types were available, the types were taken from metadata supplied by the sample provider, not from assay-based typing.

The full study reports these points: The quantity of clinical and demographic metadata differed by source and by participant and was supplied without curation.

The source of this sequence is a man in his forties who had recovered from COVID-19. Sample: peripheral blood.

CDR3 protein: CASSLGAGGGIGEQYF. In nucleotides, the sequence is TGTGCCAGCAGCTTGGGGGCAGGGGGCGGTATTGGCGAGCAGTACTTC. This receptor chain uses TRBV5-6 and TRBJ2-7; TRBD1 aligns with 8 central bases. The germline V gene encodes CDR1 SGHDT and CDR2 YYEEEE. The cysteine opens and the phenylalanine closes a CDR3 of 16 amino acids. Solely the CDR3 DNA is kept, with 48 bases framed from the first base. Trimmed from V: 0 bases; trimmed from J: 6 bases; junction bases lacking a gene match: 11.